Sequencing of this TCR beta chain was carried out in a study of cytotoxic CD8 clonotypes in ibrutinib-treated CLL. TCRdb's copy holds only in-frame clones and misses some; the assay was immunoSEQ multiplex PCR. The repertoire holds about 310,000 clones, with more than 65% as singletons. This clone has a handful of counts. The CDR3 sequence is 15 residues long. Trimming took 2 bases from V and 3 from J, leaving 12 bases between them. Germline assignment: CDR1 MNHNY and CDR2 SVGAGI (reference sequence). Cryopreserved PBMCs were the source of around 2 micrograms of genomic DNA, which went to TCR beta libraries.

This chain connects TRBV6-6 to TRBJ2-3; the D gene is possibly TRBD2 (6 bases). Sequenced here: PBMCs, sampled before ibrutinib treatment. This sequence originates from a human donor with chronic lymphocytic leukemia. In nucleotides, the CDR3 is TGTGCCAGCAGTTACGGATCGACTAGTACAGATACGCAGTATTTT. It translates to CASSYGSTSTDTQYF.